Listed below are T cell receptor beta chains from one sample, sequenced in a study of blood T cell repertoires in COVID-19. Measured with immunoSEQ multiplex PCR; TCRdb has only the in-frame clones, and not every one. The sample records about 370,000 clones, around nine tenths being singletons. The sample was PBMCs or T cells enriched from blood (not recorded which). Receptors were obtained from a woman aged 25 to 39 who had recovered from COVID-19. The CDR3 runs from the conserved cysteine through the conserved F or W.

V gene: TRBV7-3; CDR3 protein: CASREQGYTEAFF
V gene: TRBV5-6; CDR3 protein: CASGQGGSPLHF
V gene: TRBV5-1; CDR3 protein: CASTLLPTGVGSYEQYF
V gene: TRBV7-9; CDR3 protein: CANIAGAEQYF
V gene: TRBV5-1; CDR3 protein: CASSRTNGIVGEQYF
V gene: TRBV9; CDR3 protein: CASSVALAGDVEQYF
V gene: TRBV5-1; CDR3 protein: CASSSRGGWGDEQFF
V gene: TRBV11-2; CDR3 protein: CASSFWEGRGETQYF
V gene: TRBV18; CDR3 protein: CASSPGQGGGYEQYF
V gene: TRBV7-9; CDR3 protein: CASSSAGDRAPLHF
V gene: TRBV10-3; CDR3 protein: CAISGQGEGYTF
V gene: TRBV2; CDR3 protein: CASSRRTGKQPQHF
V gene: TRBV3-1/TRBV3-2; CDR3 protein: CASSHGFYEQYF
V gene: TRBV7-8; CDR3 protein: CASSLVGLAGDKKQYF
V gene: TRBV18; CDR3 protein: CASSRTGPNTGELFF
V gene: TRBV7-9; CDR3 protein: CASSPYELAKNIQYF
V gene: TRBV9; CDR3 protein: CASSASGPSSYNEQFF
V gene: TRBV5-1; CDR3 protein: CASSLDRGRGDTQYF
V gene: TRBV28; CDR3 protein: CASSPGQHNQPQHF
V gene: TRBV10-1; CDR3 protein: CASSLQGSHEQYF
V gene: TRBV9; CDR3 protein: CASSIPGSSGKSGANVLTF
V gene: TRBV7-2; CDR3 protein: CASSLSGTGGSTSTDTQYF
V gene: TRBV7-9; CDR3 protein: CASSPPLGQYTGELFF
V gene: TRBV5-1; CDR3 protein: CASREGAYEQYF
V gene: TRBV6-1; CDR3 protein: CASSEGQSNTGELFF
V gene: TRBV28; CDR3 protein: CATTLRRTGYEQYF
V gene: TRBV4-3; CDR3 protein: CASSQDSGTSYTDTQYF
V gene: TRBV15; CDR3 protein: CATSRDFGSYQPQHF
V gene: TRBV7-6; CDR3 protein: CASSPGTSGWQYF
V gene: TRBV5-6; CDR3 protein: CASSFYYRGDEQYF
V gene: TRBV19; CDR3 protein: CASSLDRGEQPQHF
V gene: TRBV13; CDR3 protein: CASSLGRGAYSHEQYF
V gene: TRBV7-9; CDR3 protein: CASSSGLRQETQYF
V gene: TRBV19; CDR3 protein: CASSMGSDNQPQHF
V gene: TRBV4-1; CDR3 protein: CASSEDSSGRPTGELFF
V gene: TRBV5-8; CDR3 protein: CASRVTGSNEKLFF
V gene: TRBV30; CDR3 protein: CAWTKIGGNLYEQYF
V gene: TRBV11-2; CDR3 protein: CASSRGGTGNYEQYF
V gene: TRBV28; CDR3 protein: CASSYPGQGYQPQHF
V gene: TRBV5-1; CDR3 protein: CASSLARFSSYNEQFF
V gene: TRBV4-2; CDR3 protein: CASSQVLGVAETQYF
V gene: TRBV3-1/TRBV3-2; CDR3 protein: CASSQGDWNRYGYTF
V gene: TRBV2; CDR3 protein: CASRGGASGEKLFF
V gene: TRBV7-9; CDR3 protein: CASGQGQETQYF
V gene: TRBV6-2/TRBV6-3; CDR3 protein: CASSYWFSADRYNQPQHF
V gene: TRBV28; CDR3 protein: CASSFPLAGGGADTQYF
V gene: TRBV15; CDR3 protein: CATSPGVSGNTIYF
V gene: TRBV21-1; CDR3 protein: CASSKCHQGPPTNEKLFF
V gene: TRBV6-5; CDR3 protein: CASNPTGNYGYTF
V gene: TRBV5-8; CDR3 protein: CASSLALADTDTQYF
V gene: TRBV19; CDR3 protein: CASRKTASSYNSPLHF
V gene: TRBV30; CDR3 protein: CAWSTGLRATNEKLFF
V gene: TRBV7-2; CDR3 protein: CASSLSPPLAGGPYEQYF
V gene: TRBV14; CDR3 protein: CASSDKAGANVLTF
V gene: TRBV18; CDR3 protein: CASSLGQGALDEQYF
V gene: TRBV19; CDR3 protein: CASSIRGPGLEAFF
V gene: TRBV4-1; CDR3 protein: CASSRNREQFF
V gene: TRBV30; CDR3 protein: CAWTTGIYNEQFF
V gene: TRBV10-1; CDR3 protein: CASSGTSGANIQYF